Presented here are 2 T cell receptor beta chains from one specimen sequenced in a study of early T cells in non-severe SARS-CoV-2 infection. TCRdb reprocessed the 5' RACE reads via MiXCR and lists one record per CDR3 protein. This sample has approximately 88,000 distinct CDR3 sequences, with approximately 13% found just once. The sequencing sample was made of whole blood. These receptors all stem from an adult who was a healthcare worker with PCR-confirmed SARS-CoV-2 infection or an uninfected control (not recorded which).

The chain uses TRBV7-2 and TRBJ1-2; D is ambiguous. CDR1 and CDR2 (germline): SGHTA, FQGNSA. The CDR3 totals 13 residues. V lost 2 bases and J 7 bases, leaving 11 bases between the germline ends. CDR3 loop: CASSLSLLPGYTF. In DNA form, the CDR3 reads TGTGCCAGCAGCTTATCCCTACTTCCTGGCTACACCTTC.

The sample holds many counts of this clonotype. This chain links TRBV25-1 with TRBJ1-2; D possibly corresponds to TRBD1 (5 bases). Looked up from germline, CDR1 is MGHDK and CDR2 is SYGVNS. V lost 2 bases and J lost 2, with 12 bases in between. The CDR3 runs 15 residues. The CDR3 loop reads CASSEAGGANYGYTF. As DNA, the CDR3 is TGTGCCAGCAGTGAAGCGGGGGGAGCCAACTATGGCTACACCTTC.